This T cell receptor beta chain was sequenced during a study of blood T cells in healthy people across ages. The study's findings and limits: More naive CD4+ cells and higher diversity were found in long-lived than in aged donors. A strong correlation was seen between TCR beta diversity and naive T cell percentage.

This clonotype was counted a few times. Antigen unknown. Primed by a sample-barcoded 5' primer and a J-beta primer mix, a second PCR proceeded for 7 to 11 cycles. Every molecule of cDNA carried a tag from a template-switch adaptor with 12 random nucleotides. TCRdb recomputed calls from the 5' RACE reads with MiXCR, one row per CDR3 protein. The sample lists 1.5 million or so distinct CDR3 sequences, roughly two fifths occurring once. Isolating PBMCs gave at least 7 million of these cells per sample. This clonotype was sampled from a woman younger than 30 in good health. Material: blood.

The CDR3 protein is CASSGRGGFSMAYTF. As DNA, the CDR3 is TGTGCCAGCAGCGGCCGAGGGGGATTCTCTATGGCCTACACCTTC. The V gene is TRBV21-1, the J gene TRBJ1-2; the table names TRBD1, a call not compared with the DNA. TRBV21-1 is a pseudogene segment. The CDR3 runs 15 residues.